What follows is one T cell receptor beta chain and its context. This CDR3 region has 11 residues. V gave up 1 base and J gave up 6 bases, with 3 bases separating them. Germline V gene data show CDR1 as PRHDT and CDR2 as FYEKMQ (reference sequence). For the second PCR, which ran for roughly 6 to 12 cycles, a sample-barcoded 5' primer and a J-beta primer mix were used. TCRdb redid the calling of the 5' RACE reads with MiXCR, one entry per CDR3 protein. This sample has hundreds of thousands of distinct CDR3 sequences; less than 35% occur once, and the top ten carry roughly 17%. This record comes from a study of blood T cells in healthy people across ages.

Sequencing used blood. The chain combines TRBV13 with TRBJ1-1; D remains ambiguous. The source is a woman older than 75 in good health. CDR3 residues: CASSLESEAFF. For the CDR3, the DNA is TGTGCCAGCAGCTTAGAGTCTGAAGCTTTCTTT.